These 9 T cell receptor beta chains came from one sample sequenced in a study of blood T cell repertoires in COVID-19. Generated by immunoSEQ multiplex PCR, the TCRdb table keeps only in-frame clones and is missing some. The profile covers just under 250,000 clones, with around 89% appearing a single time and 4.1% taken by the ten largest. Sequencing was carried out using PBMCs or T cells enriched from blood (not recorded which). The receptors here all came from a woman in her twenties or thirties who had recovered from COVID-19.

This clone was recorded only once. This chain links TRBV5-1 with TRBJ2-7, with 12 bases lining up with TRBD1. The length of the CDR3 is 15 residues. Germline assignment: CDR1 SGHRS and CDR2 YFSETQ. Losses at the gene ends were 3 bases for V and 4 bases for J; bases not matched to a gene: 5. The CDR3 loop is CASSSGGQGAYEQYF. The CDR3 DNA is TGCGCCAGCAGCTCGGGGGGACAGGGGGCTTACGAGCAGTACTTC.

The chain employs TRBV3-1 (or the pseudogene TRBV3-2) and TRBJ1-2; 7 positions agree with TRBD1. The CDR3 is 15 residues long. V trimming: 3 bases; J trimming: 4 bases; junction bases outside the gene matches: 8. The germline V gene encodes CDR1 LGHDT and CDR2 YNNKEL (reference sequence). The CDR3 DNA is TGTGCCAGCAGCCAGTGGACCGGACAGGTCTATGGCTACACCTTC. As protein: CASSQWTGQVYGYTF.

The chain has TRBV19 and TRBJ2-2; 10 nucleotides match TRBD2. The CDR3 loop spans 18 amino acids. CDR1 is LNHDA, CDR2 SQIVND, per germline (reference sequence). The V segment lost 2 bases and the J segment 5 bases; nucleotides outside the gene matches: 11. CDR3 sequence (DNA): TGTGCCAGTAGTATAACGGGACTAGCGACCCAGAAGACCGGGGAGCTGTTTTTT. It codes for CASSITGLATQKTGELFF.

The J gene is TRBJ1-5, the V gene TRBV5-1; D unclear. V was trimmed by 2 bases and J by 6 bases, leaving 12 bases between them. In germline, CDR1 is SGHRS, CDR2 YFSETQ. CDR3 length: 14 amino acids. The CDR3 here is CASSLSGEGQPQHF. CDR3 in DNA: TGCGCCAGCAGCTTATCCGGGGAGGGTCAGCCCCAGCATTTT.

This chain links TRBV9 with TRBJ1-1; 9 bases align to TRBD1. CDR1 and CDR2 from the germline V gene are SGDLS and YYNGEE. V was pared by 2 bases and J by 1 base, with 3 bases of the junction left unmatched. The CDR3 is 15 residues long. The CDR3 DNA follows: TGTGCCAGCAGCGTTGGGACAGGGCGGAACACTGAAGCTTTCTTT. It encodes CASSVGTGRNTEAFF.

This chain uses TRBV2 with TRBJ2-5; perhaps TRBD2 as D (6 bases). Trimming stripped 3 bases from V and 2 bases from J, with 10 bases between. Germline assignment: CDR1 SNHLY and CDR2 FYNNEI. The CDR3 is made up of 14 amino acids. The CDR3 region is CASSDGGLQETQYF. As DNA, the CDR3 is TGTGCCAGCAGTGACGGGGGTCTTCAAGAGACCCAGTACTTC.

The chain carries TRBV7-2 and TRBJ2-7; D is ambiguous. The V and J ends lost 5 bases and 1 base respectively, with 15 bases between them. Germline V lookup: CDR1 SGHTA, CDR2 FQGNSA. The CDR3 contains 15 residues. CDR3: CASSLHLSRSYEQYF. CDR3 nucleotides: TGTGCCAGCAGCCTCCACCTTAGCCGTTCCTACGAGCAGTACTTC.

This chain links TRBV9 with TRBJ1-5; D remains unclear. Germline values: CDR1 SGDLS, CDR2 YYNGEE. The CDR3 is 15 residues long. Trimming took off 3 bases at V and 1 base at J, with 11 bases between the two ends. The CDR3 DNA reads TGTGCCAGCAGCGCCCGGGGAGGGAGCAATCAGCCCCAGCATTTT. Protein: CASSARGGSNQPQHF.

This sequence joins TRBV4-1 and TRBJ2-7; the D gene is possibly TRBD2 (5 bases). V dropped 2 bases and J dropped 6 bases, with 14 bases sitting between them. The CDR3 is 14 amino acids. The V gene's germline CDR1 is MGHRA and CDR2 YSYEKL. CDR3: CASSQQPRESEQYF. The DNA for the CDR3 is TGCGCCAGCAGCCAACAACCGAGGGAGTCCGAGCAGTACTTC.